What follows is one T cell receptor beta chain and its context. This sample was included in a study of technical replicates of blood from a few donors. The germline V gene has CDR1 SQVTM and CDR2 ANQGSEA. The CDR3 contains 16 residues. V shed 0 bases, J shed 1 base, and the junction held 8 bases outside the gene matches. TCRdb's table, derived via immunoSEQ multiplex PCR, lists solely in-frame clones and lacks some. This sample has about 87,000 clones; over 90% occur once, and the top ten carry 0.34%. This receptor was obtained from a human donor in good health. The sequencing sample was made of T cells isolated from PBMCs. This sequence joins TRBV29-1 and TRBJ1-2; 7 bases match TRBD1. The CDR3 loop reads CSVEDRGAPLNYGYTF. The CDR3 region has the DNA TGCAGCGTTGAAGACAGGGGGGCACCTCTTAACTATGGCTACACCTTC.